The text below deals with one TCR beta chain. This record belongs to a study of blood T cell repertoires in COVID-19. On the study more broadly: Acute and convalescent COVID-19 specimens originated in the United States, Italy and Spain. The cDNA or gDNA used as material had been derived from T cells, B-cell-depleted T cells, or PBMCs.

The CDR3 loop spans 15 amino acids. Looked up from germline, CDR1 is ENHRY and CDR2 is SYGVKD. The ends lost 6 bases at V and 7 bases at J; junction bases unmatched: 5. The data were produced by immunoSEQ multiplex PCR, yet TCRdb's version contains in-frame clones alone and is incomplete. The data hold over 90,000 clones, with roughly 76% observed a single time. The sample consisted of peripheral blood. The clonotype originates from a man older than 75 with COVID-19, enrolled during active disease. The chain combines TRBV10-3 with TRBJ2-1; 14 bases fit TRBD2. This chain's CDR3 is CAIRTGTSGSNEQFF. In nucleotides, the CDR3 is TGTGCCATCAGGACCGGGACTAGCGGGAGTAATGAGCAGTTCTTC.